A single TCR beta chain is shown here with its context. The antigen remains undetermined. The CDR3 contains 17 residues. Trimming removed 5 bases from V and 5 bases from J; junction bases left unmatched: 17. Germline V gives CDR1 MNHEY, CDR2 SVGAGI. TCRdb reprocessed the RACE reads via MiXCR and lists one record per CDR3 protein. The sample has over 45,000 distinct CDR3 sequences; about 9.6% are singletons. The sample comes from a study of human T cells and chemical hapten exposure. Study-level findings and limits: With regard to DPC sensitization, TCRs above 1 in 1000 frequency did not change.

The time point denotes: patch test 1, 2 weeks after DPC sensitization. Treatment meaning: therapeutic diphenylcyclopropenone sensitization with weekly scalp DPC. Samples of blood were obtained prior to the application of each patch test. The sequence came from a woman aged 35 to 49 with alopecia areata. Some clones in this sample may be carry-over from other donors' samples. The material sequenced was whole blood, taken in connection with sensitization to the hapten diphenylcyclopropenone (DPC). J is TRBJ2-7 and V is TRBV6-5, with TRBD1 matching over 8 bases. CDR3: CASSHQALRTGSHEQYF. For the CDR3, the DNA is TGTGCCAGCAGTCATCAAGCCCTACGGACAGGGAGCCACGAGCAGTACTTC.